The clone carrying this TCR beta chain was found many times. What it binds is not known. Making the TCR beta libraries involved quantitative 5'-RACE with molecular barcodes. TCRdb passed the 5' RACE reads through MiXCR, listing each CDR3 protein once. The sample includes some 140,000 distinct CDR3 sequences, over 10% seen only once; the top ten take about 3.8%. After removal of 10 bases from V and 0 bases from J, the junction contained 9 bases not matched to a gene. Germline lookup yields CDR1 MNHEY and CDR2 SVGAGI. CDR3 length: 15 amino acids. The record originates from a study of CD8 T cells in ankylosing spondylitis. Study conclusions and caveats: There was reportedly significant enrichment of clones that were disease-linked in matched ankylosing spondylitis synovial fluid. A motif in TCR beta, a set of roughly eight highly homologous variants, appeared characteristic of ankylosing spondylitis blood. There were earlier reports of some motif variants in reactive arthritis synovial fluid and blood.

The chain carries TRBV6-5 and TRBJ1-1, with 9 bases fitting TRBD1. Sample: blood, either unsorted or a sorted T cell fraction (not recorded which). This TCR derives from a female donor with ankylosing spondylitis or in good health (not recorded which). In DNA, the CDR3 is TGTGCCACCACGTCTACAGGGGGCCTGAACACTGAAGCTTTCTTT. This gives the protein CATTSTGGLNTEAFF.